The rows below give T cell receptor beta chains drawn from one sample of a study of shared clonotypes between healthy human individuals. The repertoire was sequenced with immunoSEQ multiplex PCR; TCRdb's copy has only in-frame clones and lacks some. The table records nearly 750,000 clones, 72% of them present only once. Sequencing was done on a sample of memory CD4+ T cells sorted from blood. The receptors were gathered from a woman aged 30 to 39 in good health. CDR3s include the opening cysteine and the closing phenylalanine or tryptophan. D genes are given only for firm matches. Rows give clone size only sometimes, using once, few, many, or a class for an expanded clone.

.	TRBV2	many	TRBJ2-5	CASSERRETQYF	TGTGCCAGCAGTGAACGCAGGGAGACCCAGTACTTC
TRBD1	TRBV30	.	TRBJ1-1	CAWDRGSGVEAFF	TGTGCCTGGGACAGGGGCTCTGGAGTTGAAGCTTTCTTT
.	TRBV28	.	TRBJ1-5	CASSRASQPQHF	TGTGCCAGCAGTCGGGCTTCTCAGCCCCAGCATTTT
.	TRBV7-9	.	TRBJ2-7	CASSLDRWQGTYEQYF	TGTGCCAGCAGCTTAGACCGTTGGCAGGGAACCTACGAGCAGTACTTC
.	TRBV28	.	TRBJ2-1	CASELPNEQFF	TGTGCCAGTGAGTTACCAAATGAGCAGTTCTTC
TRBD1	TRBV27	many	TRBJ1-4	CASITGGGEKLFF	TGTGCCAGCATAACAGGGGGAGGTGAAAAACTGTTTTTT
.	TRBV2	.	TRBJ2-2	CASRNEKGSGELFF	TGTGCCAGCAGGAACGAGAAAGGGTCCGGGGAGCTGTTTTTT
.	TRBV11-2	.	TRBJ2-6	CASSLLLSGANVLTF	TGTGCCAGCAGCTTATTACTCTCTGGGGCCAACGTCCTGACTTTC
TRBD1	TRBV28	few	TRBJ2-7	CASSLRTGEQYF	TGTGCCAGCAGTCTCCGGACAGGGGAGCAGTACTTC
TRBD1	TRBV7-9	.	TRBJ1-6	CASSLTGDSPLHF	TGTGCCAGCAGCTTAACAGGGGACTCACCCCTCCACTTT
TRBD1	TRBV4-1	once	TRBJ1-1	CASSQGPGQGTEAFF	TGCGCCAGCAGCCAAGGTCCGGGACAGGGCACTGAAGCTTTCTTT
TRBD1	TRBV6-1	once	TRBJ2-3	CASSEPGQGTDTQYF	TGTGCCAGCAGTGAACCGGGACAGGGCACAGATACGCAGTATTTT
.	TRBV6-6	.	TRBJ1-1	CASSTVTNTEAFF	TGTGCCAGCAGTACGGTAACGAACACTGAAGCTTTCTTT
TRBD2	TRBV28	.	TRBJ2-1	CASSLASMSGSRDEQFF	TGTGCCAGCAGTTTAGCTTCTATGAGCGGGAGTCGCGATGAGCAGTTCTTC
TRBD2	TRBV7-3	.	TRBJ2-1	CASSLSGTSYNEQFF	TGTGCCAGCAGCCTTAGCGGGACCTCCTACAATGAGCAGTTCTTC
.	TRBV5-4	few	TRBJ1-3	CASSLSSGSGNTIYF	TGTGCCAGCAGCTTATCGTCGGGATCTGGAAACACCATATATTTT
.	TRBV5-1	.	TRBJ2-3	CASSLVISTDTQYF	TGCGCCAGCAGCTTGGTGATCAGCACAGATACGCAGTATTTT
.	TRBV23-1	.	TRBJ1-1	CASRTSAVNTEAFF	TGCGCCAGCCGCACCTCAGCGGTGAACACTGAAGCTTTCTTT
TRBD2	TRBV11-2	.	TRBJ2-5	CASSQQAGGPGTQYF	TGTGCCAGCAGCCAGCAAGCGGGAGGGCCCGGGACCCAGTACTTC
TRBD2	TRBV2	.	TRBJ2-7	CASRIGTTGEQYF	TGTGCCAGCAGGATCGGGACTACGGGCGAGCAGTACTTC
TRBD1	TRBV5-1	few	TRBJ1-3	CASSFGHEGASGNTIYF	TGCGCCAGCAGCTTCGGGCACGAGGGGGCATCTGGAAACACCATATATTTT
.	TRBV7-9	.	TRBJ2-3	CASREQGRDTQYF	TGTGCCAGCAGGGAGCAGGGGAGGGATACGCAGTATTTT